Listed here are 24 T cell receptor beta chains from one sample, sequenced in a study of technical replicates of blood from a few donors. Assay: immunoSEQ multiplex PCR; the TCRdb copy retains only in-frame clones and omits some. The sample has more than 80,000 clones; more than 90% are singletons. Sequences were obtained from T cells isolated from PBMCs. Every receptor here comes from a human donor in good health.

This sequence joins TRBV5-1 and TRBJ2-1; D is unclear. The CDR3 loop spans 12 amino acids. CDR1 SGHRS and CDR2 YFSETQ come from the germline V gene. The V and J ends lost 1 base and 5 bases respectively, with 4 bases between them. CDR3 region: CASSLNNNEQFF. Written as DNA, the CDR3 is TGCGCCAGCAGCTTGAATAACAATGAGCAGTTCTTC.

V and J are TRBV11-1 and TRBJ1-3; D is unclear. Per germline, CDR1 SGHAT and CDR2 FQDESV (reference sequence). The CDR3 runs to 16 residues. V dropped 2 bases and J dropped 4 bases, with 15 bases sitting between them. The CDR3 sequence: CASSLYARGSGNTIYF. The CDR3 region has the DNA TGTGCCAGCAGCTTATACGCTCGGGGTTCCGGAAACACCATATATTTT.

The genes are TRBV27 and TRBJ1-3; possibly TRBD1 for D (5 bases). The CDR3 runs to 15 residues. Germline V gene data show CDR1 as MNHEY and CDR2 as SMNVEV (reference sequence). V lost 3 bases, J lost 1 base, and 10 bases lay in between. CDR3 nucleotides: TGTGCCAGCAGTTTTAGCGGGGGTTCTGGAAACACCATATATTTT. As protein: CASSFSGGSGNTIYF.

The chain combines TRBV6-5 with TRBJ2-7; weak D call: TRBD1 (6 bases). Germline-derived CDR1 and CDR2 are MNHEY and SVGAGI. The CDR3 runs 15 residues. Between the trimmed V and J ends, which lost 6 bases and 1 base, there was a span of 16 bases. CDR3 in DNA: TGTGCCAGCAGCCACGGACAGAGTCAGTCCTACGAGCAGTACTTC. Translating gives CASSHGQSQSYEQYF.

The V call is TRBV5-1, the J call TRBJ2-7, with 12 bases fitting TRBD1. Germline V gives CDR1 SGHRS, CDR2 YFSETQ. This CDR3 has 16 amino acids. Trimming took 4 bases from V and 7 from J; bases not matched to a gene: 12. The CDR3 here is CASSLLPGQGAREQYF. For the CDR3, the DNA is TGCGCCAGCAGCCTCCTGCCGGGACAGGGGGCGCGGGAGCAGTACTTC.

The chain has TRBV29-1 and TRBJ1-2, with 7 bases aligning to TRBD1. Trimming cost V 1 base and J 2 bases; bases outside gene matches: 10. Germline V CDR1 and CDR2: SQVTM, ANQGSEA. The CDR3 consists of 16 residues. CDR3 sequence reads: CSVEGARTGLNYGYTF. Written as DNA, the CDR3 is TGCAGCGTTGAAGGGGCGCGGACAGGACTAAACTATGGCTACACCTTC.

J is TRBJ1-4 and V is TRBV7-6, with no clear D. Germline-derived CDR1 and CDR2 are SGHVS and FNYEAQ. CDR3 length equals 14 residues. Deletions cut 0 bases from V and 3 bases from J, with 5 bases between. CDR3 bases: TGTGCCAGCAGCTTAGCCAATCCTAATGAAAAACTGTTTTTT. Its translation is CASSLANPNEKLFF. The full variable domain, its missing parts supplied by reference TRBV7-6 and TRBJ1-4, is GAGVSQSPRYKVTKRGQDVALRCDPISGHVSLYWYRQALGQGPEFLTYFNYEAQQDKSGLPNDRFSAERPEGSISTLTIQRTEQRDSAMYRCASSLANPNEKLFFGSGTQLSVL.

The chain recombines TRBV7-9 with TRBJ1-2, with 11 bases aligning to TRBD1. The CDR3 is made up of 19 amino acids. With 4 bases clipped from V and 2 bases from J, the junction kept 15 bases outside the gene matches. The germline V gene encodes CDR1 SEHNR and CDR2 FQNEAQ (reference sequence). The DNA for the CDR3 is TGTGCCAGCAGCTCGGAACCCGGGACAGGGGGGTCGAAGAACTATGGCTACACCTTC. This gives the protein CASSSEPGTGGSKNYGYTF.

This chain connects TRBV7-9 to TRBJ1-3; D might be TRBD1 (5 bases). CDR3 length: 14 residues. Germline CDR1 reads SEHNR; CDR2 reads FQNEAQ (reference sequence). Trimming pared 10 bases from V and 0 bases from J, leaving 13 bases between. The CDR3 region has the DNA TGTGCCACCCTACAGGAGTTCTCTGGAAACACCATATATTTT. Translation: CATLQEFSGNTIYF. The entire variable domain, with the rest obtained from reference TRBV7-9 and TRBJ1-3, is as follows: DTGVSQNPRHKITKRGQNVTFRCDPISEHNRLYWYRQTLGQGPEFLTYFQNEAQLEKSRLLSDRFSAERPKGSFSTLEIQRTEQGDSAMYLCATLQEFSGNTIYFGEGSWLTVV.

The chain recombines TRBV19 with TRBJ1-5; D perhaps matches TRBD1 (5 bases). The CDR3 runs 12 residues. Germline V gene sequence: CDR1 LNHDA, CDR2 SQIVND (reference sequence). Deletions cut 7 bases from V and 6 bases from J, with 10 bases between. CDR3 sequence reads: CASMQGRQPQHF. CDR3 DNA: TGTGCCAGTATGCAGGGTCGTCAGCCCCAGCATTTT.

This chain joins TRBV10-2 and TRBJ2-1, with 9 bases lining up with TRBD1. The CDR3 extends over 14 amino acids. V gave up 5 bases and J gave up 8 bases; unmatched junction bases: 7. CDR1 and CDR2 from the germline V gene are WSHSY and SAAADI. Here the CDR3 DNA reads TGCGCCAGCAGTAAGACCGGGACAGGGCATGAGCAGTTCTTC. It is translated as CASSKTGTGHEQFF.

This chain joins TRBV12-5 and TRBJ2-3; D gene uncertain. The germline V gene has CDR1 LGHNT and CDR2 FRNRAP. This CDR3 has 16 amino acids. Trimming shortened V by 7 bases and J by 1 base, and 18 bases separated the two germline ends. CDR3 residues: CASAPTGFGGTDTQYF. CDR3 DNA: TGTGCTAGTGCCCCGACCGGGTTTGGTGGCACAGATACGCAGTATTTT.

The chain couples TRBV6-6 to TRBJ2-5; 9 positions match TRBD2. The CDR3 spans 14 residues. After removal of 4 bases from V and 7 bases from J, the junction contained 7 bases not matched to a gene. Germline CDR1 is MNHNY and CDR2 is SVGAGI (reference sequence). CDR3 DNA: TGTGCCAGCAGTTTTAGGACTAGCGACGTGACCCAGTACTTC. It yields the protein CASSFRTSDVTQYF.

The rearrangement uses TRBV5-1 and TRBJ1-5; perhaps TRBD1 as D (6 bases). The CDR3 has 16 residues. V was cut by 4 bases and J by 0 bases, with 14 bases left in between. Germline loops: CDR1 SGHRS, CDR2 YFSETQ. The CDR3 loop reads CASSPRTEYSNQPQHF. For the CDR3, the DNA is TGCGCCAGCAGCCCTCGGACAGAATATAGCAATCAGCCCCAGCATTTT.

This chain uses TRBV7-9 with TRBJ2-7; 7 positions match TRBD2. Per the germline V gene, CDR1 is SEHNR and CDR2 is FQNEAQ (reference sequence). This CDR3 is 17 amino acids long. Trimming cost V 2 bases and J 6 bases; bases outside gene matches: 16. CDR3 loop: CASSLPYGRTSVVEQYF. The CDR3 nucleotides read TGTGCCAGCAGCTTACCGTACGGGAGGACCTCGGTCGTCGAGCAGTACTTC.

This chain joins TRBV5-4 and TRBJ2-1; 10 positions match TRBD2. This CDR3 has 15 amino acids. Germline loops: CDR1 SGHNT, CDR2 YYREEE (reference sequence). Trimming cost V 1 base and J 5 bases; bases outside gene matches: 3. The DNA for the CDR3 is TGTGCCAGCAGCTTGAAACTAGCGGGACACAATGAGCAGTTCTTC. It codes for CASSLKLAGHNEQFF.

The rearrangement links TRBV5-1 to TRBJ2-3; 10 nucleotides line up with TRBD1. Germline V gene data show CDR1 as SGHRS and CDR2 as YFSETQ. V shed 4 bases and J 6 bases; nucleotides not matched to a gene: 5. CDR3 size: 14 residues. CDR3 coding DNA: TGCGCCAGCAGCCGACAGGGGGCAGGCGATACGCAGTATTTT. Translating gives CASSRQGAGDTQYF.

The rearrangement joins TRBV7-8 to TRBJ2-7; D not certain. This CDR3 is 17 amino acids long. Germline-derived CDR1 and CDR2 are SGHVS and FQNEAQ. The V gene lost 0 bases and the J gene lost 7 bases, with 22 bases spanning the gap. The CDR3 loop is CASSLAVQSTQSGEQYF. In DNA, the CDR3 is TGTGCCAGCAGCTTAGCAGTCCAGAGTACCCAGTCGGGTGAGCAGTACTTC.

This clone occurred a few times. V and J are TRBV5-6 and TRBJ1-5; D might be TRBD1 (5 bases). The V end was cut by 2 bases, the J end by 6 bases, with 12 bases between. Per the germline V gene, CDR1 is SGHDT and CDR2 is YYEEEE. The CDR3 sequence is 14 residues long. CDR3 loop: CASSLRQGIQPQHF. CDR3 DNA sequence: TGTGCCAGCAGCTTACGTCAGGGTATTCAGCCCCAGCATTTT.

The chain is built from TRBV12-5 and TRBJ2-7, with 10 bases that match TRBD2. CDR3 length: 15 residues. Germline V gene sequence: CDR1 LGHNT, CDR2 FRNRAP. V was pared by 3 bases and J by 3 bases, with 5 bases of the junction left unmatched. In DNA, the CDR3 is TGTGCTAGTGGTTTAAGGACTAGCGGAGGCTACGAGCAGTACTTC. The encoded protein is CASGLRTSGGYEQYF.

The CDR3 DNA reads as TGCGCCAGCAGCCAAGGGAGGGGGCAGGGGGCGGAAGCTTTCTTT. It is translated as CASSQGRGQGAEAFF. The chain couples TRBV4-1 to TRBJ1-1; 8 bases match TRBD1. This CDR3 region has 15 residues. CDR1 and CDR2 from the germline V gene are MGHRA and YSYEKL. Trimming removed 1 base from V and 8 bases from J; junction bases left unmatched: 9.

The V and J genes are TRBV7-9 and TRBJ2-7; D unresolved. V lost 5 bases and J 3 bases, leaving 8 bases between the germline ends. The CDR3 covers 12 residues. CDR1 and CDR2 from the germline V gene are SEHNR and FQNEAQ (reference sequence). CDR3: CASSIKNYEQYF. In nucleotides, the CDR3 is TGTGCCAGCAGCATAAAAAACTACGAGCAGTACTTC.

The chain carries TRBV4-1 and TRBJ2-1; 8 bases line up with TRBD2. The CDR3 runs to 17 residues. CDR1 and CDR2 from the germline V gene are MGHRA and YSYEKL. V lost 3 bases to trimming and J lost 3 bases; unmatched junction nucleotides: 10. CDR3 protein: CASSQSVAGTFYNEQFF. CDR3 sequence (DNA): TGCGCCAGCAGCCAGAGCGTAGCGGGGACTTTCTACAATGAGCAGTTCTTC.

The V gene is TRBV6-6, the J gene TRBJ1-1; D possibly corresponds to TRBD1 (5 bases). This CDR3 is 15 amino acids long. Germline assignment: CDR1 MNHNY and CDR2 SVGAGI (reference sequence). The ends were cut back, 8 bases at V and 0 bases at J, with 16 bases in the middle. The CDR3 nucleotides are TGTGCCAGCCTCAGGGTAGGAGATATGAACACTGAAGCTTTCTTT. This translates into CASLRVGDMNTEAFF.